These 8 T cell receptor beta chains were sequenced from one sample in a study of control samples from healthy donors and cancer patients. Libraries were prepared by immunoSEQ multiplex PCR; TCRdb keeps only in-frame clonotypes and omits some of them. The table records over 85,000 clones, 90% to 95% of them present only once. The sequencing sample was made of blood. These receptors all stem from a woman aged 18-29 years in good health.

The CDR3 nucleotides read TGTGCCAGCAGTCTGGCAGGGGGGATCGGGGAGCTGTTTTTT. Translated, it gives CASSLAGGIGELFF. This chain links TRBV6-2 or TRBV6-3 with TRBJ2-2; possibly TRBD1 for D (7 bases). This CDR3 is 14 amino acids long. Per germline, CDR1 MNHEY and CDR2 SVGEGT. Trimming pared 5 bases from V and 7 bases from J, leaving 14 bases between.

As regards this clone: Because the CDR3's place on the DNA is in doubt, the DNA is left out and the CDR3 is given as listed by TCRdb. The chain has TRBV29-1 and TRBJ1-2. The CDR3 is 12 amino acids in total, end residues counted. Germline assignment: CDR1 SQVTM and CDR2 ANQGSEA. This CDR3 is CSVFGAGYGYTF.

V usage is TRBV11-3 and J usage is TRBJ2-3; 10 bases match TRBD2. CDR3 length: 16 residues. The V gene's germline CDR1 is SGHNT and CDR2 YENEEA. The junction had 5 bases not matched to a gene; V was cut back by 5 bases and J by 0 bases. The CDR3 region has the DNA TGTGCCAGCAGCGGGCAACTAGCGGGGAGCACAGATACGCAGTATTTT. As protein: CASSGQLAGSTDTQYF. Looking up the rest from reference TRBV11-3 and TRBJ2-3 gives the full variable domain: EAGVVQSPRYKIIEKKQPVAFWCNPISGHNTLYWYLQNLGQGPELLIRYENEEAVDDSQLPKDRFSAERLKGVDSTLKIQPAELGDSAVYLCASSGQLAGSTDTQYFGPGTRLTVL.

This clone was counted a single time. V is TRBV19 and J is TRBJ2-7; 8 bases match TRBD2. The CDR3 has 16 residues. Germline V gene data show CDR1 as LNHDA and CDR2 as SQIVND (reference sequence). The V and J ends lost 3 bases and 3 bases, in that order; junction bases with no gene match: 10. CDR3 residues: CASSIGLAGEGYEQYF. Written as DNA, the CDR3 is TGTGCCAGTAGTATCGGACTAGCAGGGGAGGGCTACGAGCAGTACTTC.

This clone has more than one count but fewer than ten. The chain has TRBV5-1 and TRBJ1-1; D possibly corresponds to TRBD1 (6 bases). The CDR3 is 14 residues long. Trimming took 1 base from V and 4 from J, leaving 11 bases between them. Germline V gene lookup returns CDR1 SGHRS and CDR2 YFSETQ. This chain's CDR3 is CASSLRRGATEAFF. The CDR3 DNA reads as TGCGCCAGCAGCTTGAGGAGGGGGGCCACTGAAGCTTTCTTT.

This clone was detected once. This chain links TRBV2 with TRBJ1-6; D is unresolved. V was clipped by 4 bases and J by 10 bases, with 8 bases between them. Looked up from germline, CDR1 is SNHLY and CDR2 is FYNNEI. The CDR3 loop spans 12 amino acids. The CDR3 sequence: CASSGSGSPLHF. Here the CDR3 DNA reads TGTGCCAGCAGTGGGTCCGGGTCACCCCTCCACTTT.

The count of this clone is one. This chain uses TRBV4-2 with TRBJ2-3, with a weak D call TRBD2 (6 bases). The CDR3 has 14 amino acids. Germline CDR1 LGHNA, CDR2 YNFKEQ. The V gene lost 4 bases and the J gene lost 2 bases, with 10 bases spanning the gap. CDR3 sequence: CASSRGTDTDTQYF. CDR3 DNA sequence: TGTGCCAGCAGCCGAGGGACTGACACAGATACGCAGTATTTT.

The rearrangement joins TRBV5-6 to TRBJ2-7, with D perhaps matching TRBD1 (5 bases). There are 14 residues in the CDR3. Germline V CDR1 and CDR2: SGHDT, YYEEEE. Between the trimmed V and J ends, which lost 0 bases and 7 bases, there was a span of 14 bases. The CDR3 DNA follows: TGTGCCAGCAGCTTGGGGGGCAGGGTGGGAGAGCAGTACTTC. Translating gives CASSLGGRVGEQYF.